This T cell receptor beta chain came from a study of siplizumab effects on memory and regulatory T cells (dated by TCRdb to between 2018 and 2021). For the wider study: The study examined how the anti-CD2 antibody siplizumab affects alloreactive T-cell subsets in allogeneic mixed lymphocyte reactions built from human PBMCs. The study at large found these results: Unstimulated naive T cells appeared more diverse than memory T cells, and naive cells seemed to contribute substantially to the alloresponse. No functional confirmation was obtained for the suppressive function of proliferating Tregs from siplizumab cultures. In reactions with siplizumab, an average of about 75% of mappable alloreactive CD4+ clones were Treg-derived, compared with 25% to 30% in control reactions. The cumulative frequency of alloreactive sequences that could be traced back to unstimulated CD4+ memory T cells was significantly reduced by siplizumab. A naive or memory phenotype could not be assigned to roughly 80-95% of proliferating CD4+ or CD8+ clones. Because sequences below about 10^-5 frequency were poorly captured, only a minor fraction of alloreactive clones could be mapped to unstimulated subsets.

Including cysteine and phenylalanine, the CDR3 has 14 amino acids. Just CDR3 DNA is preserved here, 42 bases in frame from base 1. V has 5 bases trimmed and J has 4 bases trimmed; junction bases matching no gene number 8. CDR1 and CDR2 (GTSNPN, SVGIG) derive from the germline V gene (reference sequence). Sorted unstimulated T cells, along with proliferating T cells recovered from mixed lymphocyte reactions, underwent TCRbeta CDR3 sequencing. Fresh whole blood from ten HLA-typed healthy donors was used as the source from which PBMCs were isolated. To map where alloreactive clones came from, CD4+ non-regulatory T cells in the unstimulated state were FACS-sorted. The sample holds one count of this clone. What this receptor recognizes is not known. Qualities for individual bases were not recorded, and no much larger clone is one base off. The library was built by means of the immunoSEQ multiplex PCR assay. Around 10^5 TCR templates per sample were assayed by the deep sequencing platform. Genomic DNA extracted from sorted T cells was used for TCRbeta CDR3 sequencing. The published analysis was carried out like this. The R programming language was used for the clonal analysis of the TCRbeta CDR3 data. Unstimulated samples were compared with post-reaction CFSE-low samples to define alloreactive CD4+ and CD8+ clones. Alloreactive CD4+ clones were assigned to regulatory or non-regulatory origin by matching sequences to sorted unstimulated Treg and non-Treg repertoires. Drawn from immuneACCESS, this table holds only the in-frame rearrangements with V and J called that TCRdb kept. Clones are partly lost; checked studies trace under half to an unresolved V gene and leave the rest unexplained. The V and J calls and the clone size are those of that table, but D and trimming were determined from the DNA. The sample has roughly 110,000 clones on record, around 93% of them singletons. The leading ten clones occupy over 0.15% of the sample.

This TCR derives from a human donor in good health. Recombination linked TRBV30 to TRBJ1-5; 7 of the junction bases match TRBD1. The specimen was non-Treg CD4+ T cells sorted from blood. Sample cell subset or site, as interpreted from the label and publication: FACS-sorted unstimulated CD4+ non-regulatory T cells. The CDR3 here reads CAWQMTGLNQPQHF. The sequenced DNA: TGTGCCTGGCAAATGACAGGGCTTAATCAGCCCCAGCATTTT.